This record concerns one T cell receptor (beta chain) sequence. The target antigen is unknown. The same CDR3 is also encoded by other DNA sequences in this sample. This entry comes from a study of shared clonotypes between healthy human individuals. Study outcomes and limitations: Rarefaction demonstrated incomplete sorted-subset sequencing despite large depth.

Every one of the donors was a Caucasian adult that lived in Nashville, Tennessee. Using approximately 200 ng DNA, some 30,000 T cell genomes, the sorted-subset replicate PCRs were run. This table comes from immunoSEQ multiplex PCR, and its TCRdb copy is limited to in-frame clones, with some not included. The sample lists more than 2 million clones; around 95% were seen once. The source of this sequence is a man between 18 and 35 years old in good health. The sample consisted of naive CD4+ T cells sorted from blood. Subset meaning: CD45RA+ positively selected.

CDR3 protein: CASSLGDRQETQYF. Written as DNA, the CDR3 is TGCGCCAGCAGCTTGGGTGACAGGCAGGAGACCCAGTACTTC. The chain combines TRBV5-1 with TRBJ2-5; maybe TRBD1 (6 bases). This CDR3 spans 14 amino acids. Trimming left V 0 bases short and J 5 bases short, with 11 bases between. The germline gives CDR1 SGHRS, CDR2 YFSETQ.